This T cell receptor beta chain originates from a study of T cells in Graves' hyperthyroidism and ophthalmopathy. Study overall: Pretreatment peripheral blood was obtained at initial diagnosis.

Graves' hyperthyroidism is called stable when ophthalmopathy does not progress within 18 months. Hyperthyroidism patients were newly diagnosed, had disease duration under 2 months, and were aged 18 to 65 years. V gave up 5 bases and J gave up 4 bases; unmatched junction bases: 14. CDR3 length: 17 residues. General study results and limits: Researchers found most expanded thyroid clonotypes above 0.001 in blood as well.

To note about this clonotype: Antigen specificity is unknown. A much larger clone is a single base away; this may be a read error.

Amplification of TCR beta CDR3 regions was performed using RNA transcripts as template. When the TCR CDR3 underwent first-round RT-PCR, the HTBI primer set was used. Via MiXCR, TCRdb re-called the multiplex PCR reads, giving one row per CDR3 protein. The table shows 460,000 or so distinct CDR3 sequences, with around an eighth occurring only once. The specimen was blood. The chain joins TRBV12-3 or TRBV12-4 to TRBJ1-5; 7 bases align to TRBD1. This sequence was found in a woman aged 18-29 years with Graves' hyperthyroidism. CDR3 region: CASSPAKGANHNQPQHF. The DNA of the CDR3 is TGTGCCAGCAGTCCGGCCAAGGGGGCAAACCATAATCAGCCCCAGCATTTT.